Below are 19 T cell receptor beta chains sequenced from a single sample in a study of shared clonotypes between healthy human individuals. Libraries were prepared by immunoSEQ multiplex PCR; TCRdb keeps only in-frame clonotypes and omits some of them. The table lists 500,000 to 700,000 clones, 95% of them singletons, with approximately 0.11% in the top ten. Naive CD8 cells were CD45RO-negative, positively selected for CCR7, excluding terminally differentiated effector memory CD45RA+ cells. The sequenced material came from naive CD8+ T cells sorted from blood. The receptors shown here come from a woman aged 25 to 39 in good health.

The CDR3 reads CASSFLGSKGYEQYF. The CDR3 DNA sequence: TGTGCCAGCAGTTTCCTTGGTTCCAAGGGTTACGAGCAGTACTTC. This chain links TRBV28 with TRBJ2-7; D remains ambiguous. The CDR3 sequence is 15 residues long. CDR1 MDHEN and CDR2 SYDVKM come from the germline V gene. With 3 bases removed from V and 4 bases from J, the gap between germline ends came to 16 bases.

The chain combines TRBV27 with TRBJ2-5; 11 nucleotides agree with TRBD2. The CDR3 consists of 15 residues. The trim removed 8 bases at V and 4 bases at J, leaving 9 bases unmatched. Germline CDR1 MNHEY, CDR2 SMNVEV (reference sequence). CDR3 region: CASSILAGDVETQYF. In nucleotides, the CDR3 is TGTGCCAGCTCTATACTAGCGGGAGATGTAGAGACCCAGTACTTC.

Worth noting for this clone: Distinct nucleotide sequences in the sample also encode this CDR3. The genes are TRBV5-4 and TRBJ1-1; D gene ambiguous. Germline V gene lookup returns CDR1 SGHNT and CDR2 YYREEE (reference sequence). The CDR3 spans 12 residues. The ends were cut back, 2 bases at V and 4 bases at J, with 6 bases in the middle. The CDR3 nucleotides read TGTGCCAGCAGCTTAGTTGGCACTGAAGCTTTCTTT. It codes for CASSLVGTEAFF.

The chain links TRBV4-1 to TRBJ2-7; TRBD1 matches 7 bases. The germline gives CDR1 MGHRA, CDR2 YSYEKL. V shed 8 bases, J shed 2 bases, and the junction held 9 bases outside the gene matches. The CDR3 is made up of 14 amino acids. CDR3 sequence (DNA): TGCGCCAGCTCCCCGGGACAGTCAACCTACGAGCAGTACTTC. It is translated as CASSPGQSTYEQYF.

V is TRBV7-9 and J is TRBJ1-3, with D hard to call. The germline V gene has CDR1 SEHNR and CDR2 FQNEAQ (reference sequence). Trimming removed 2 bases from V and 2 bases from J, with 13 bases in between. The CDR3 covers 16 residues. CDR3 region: CASSLPSTEPGNTIYF. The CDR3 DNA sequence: TGTGCCAGCAGCTTACCGTCTACAGAGCCTGGAAACACCATATATTTT.

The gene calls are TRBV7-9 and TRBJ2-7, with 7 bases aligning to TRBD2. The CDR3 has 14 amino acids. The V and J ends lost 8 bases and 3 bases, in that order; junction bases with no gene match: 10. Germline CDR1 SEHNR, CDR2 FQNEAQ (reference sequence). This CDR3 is CASGASGTNYEQYF. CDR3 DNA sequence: TGTGCCAGCGGAGCTAGCGGTACTAACTACGAGCAGTACTTC. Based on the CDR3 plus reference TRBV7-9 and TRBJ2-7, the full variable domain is DTGVSQNPRHKITKRGQNVTFRCDPISEHNRLYWYRQTLGQGPEFLTYFQNEAQLEKSRLLSDRFSAERPKGSFSTLEIQRTEQGDSAMYLCASGASGTNYEQYFGPGTRLTVT.

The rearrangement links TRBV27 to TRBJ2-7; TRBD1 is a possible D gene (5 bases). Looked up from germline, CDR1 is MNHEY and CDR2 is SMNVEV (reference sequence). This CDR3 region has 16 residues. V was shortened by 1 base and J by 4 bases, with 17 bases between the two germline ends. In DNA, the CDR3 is TGTGCCAGCAGTTTATTGGCAGGTGGGGCGTGGTACGAGCAGTACTTC. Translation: CASSLLAGGAWYEQYF.

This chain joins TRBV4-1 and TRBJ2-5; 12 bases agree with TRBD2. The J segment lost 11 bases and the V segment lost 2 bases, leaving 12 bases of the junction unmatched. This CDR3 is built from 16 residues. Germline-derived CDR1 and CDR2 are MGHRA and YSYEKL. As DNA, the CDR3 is TGCGCCAGCAGCCAATTGACTAGCGGGAGTCCGGTAGAGCAGTACTTC. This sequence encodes CASSQLTSGSPVEQYF.

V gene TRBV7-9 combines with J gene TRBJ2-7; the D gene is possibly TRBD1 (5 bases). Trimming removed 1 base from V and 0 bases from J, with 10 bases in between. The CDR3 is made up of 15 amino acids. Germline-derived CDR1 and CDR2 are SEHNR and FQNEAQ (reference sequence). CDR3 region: CASSLEGPGSYEQYF. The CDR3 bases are TGTGCCAGCAGCTTAGAGGGGCCCGGCTCCTACGAGCAGTACTTC. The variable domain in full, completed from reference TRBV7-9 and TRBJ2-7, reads DTGVSQNPRHKITKRGQNVTFRCDPISEHNRLYWYRQTLGQGPEFLTYFQNEAQLEKSRLLSDRFSAERPKGSFSTLEIQRTEQGDSAMYLCASSLEGPGSYEQYFGPGTRLTVT.

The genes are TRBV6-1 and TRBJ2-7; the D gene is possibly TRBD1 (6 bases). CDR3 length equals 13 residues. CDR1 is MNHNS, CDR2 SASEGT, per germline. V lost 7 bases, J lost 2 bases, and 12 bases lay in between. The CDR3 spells CASKRDMTYEQYF. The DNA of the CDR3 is TGTGCCAGCAAAAGGGACATGACCTACGAGCAGTACTTC.

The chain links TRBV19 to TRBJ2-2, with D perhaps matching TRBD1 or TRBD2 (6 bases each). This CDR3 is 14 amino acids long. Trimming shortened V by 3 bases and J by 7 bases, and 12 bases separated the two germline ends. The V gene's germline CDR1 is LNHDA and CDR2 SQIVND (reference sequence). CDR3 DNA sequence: TGTGCCAGTAGTATGGGGGGCGCTAACGGGGAGCTGTTTTTT. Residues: CASSMGGANGELFF.

In nucleotides, the CDR3 is TGTGCCAGCAGCAGGACCTCGACTAGCGAGAATGAGCAGTTCTTC. Translation: CASSRTSTSENEQFF. The genes are TRBV5-6 and TRBJ2-1, with 8 bases matching TRBD2. V dropped 4 bases and J dropped 7; count of bases not matched to a gene: 10. In germline, CDR1 is SGHDT, CDR2 YYEEEE. There are 15 residues in the CDR3. The full variable domain, its missing parts supplied by reference TRBV5-6 and TRBJ2-1, is DAGVTQSPTHLIKTRGQQVTLRCSPKSGHDTVSWYQQALGQGPQFIFQYYEEEERQRGNFPDRFSGHQFPNYSSELNVNALLLGDSALYLCASSRTSTSENEQFFGPGTRLTVL.

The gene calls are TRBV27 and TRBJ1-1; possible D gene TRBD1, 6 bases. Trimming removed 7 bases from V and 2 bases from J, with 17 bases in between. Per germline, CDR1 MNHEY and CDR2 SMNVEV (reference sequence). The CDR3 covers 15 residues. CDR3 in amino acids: CASIKPGTLNTEAFF. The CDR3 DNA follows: TGTGCCAGCATCAAGCCAGGGACACTCAACACTGAAGCTTTCTTT.

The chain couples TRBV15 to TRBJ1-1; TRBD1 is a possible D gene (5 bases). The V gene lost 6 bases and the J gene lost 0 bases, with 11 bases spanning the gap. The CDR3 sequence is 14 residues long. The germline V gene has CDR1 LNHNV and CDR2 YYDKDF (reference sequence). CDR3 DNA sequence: TGTGCCACCAGACAAAAAGGGGTGAACACTGAAGCTTTCTTT. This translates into CATRQKGVNTEAFF.

CDR3 sequence (DNA): TGTGCCACCAGCATGGTTCCATCCCGGACAGTATATGAAAAACTGTTTTTT. It specifies CATSMVPSRTVYEKLFF. This sequence joins TRBV15 and TRBJ1-4, with a weak D call TRBD1 (6 bases). Per the germline V gene, CDR1 is LNHNV and CDR2 is YYDKDF (reference sequence). V was shortened by 4 bases and J by 6 bases, with 21 bases between the two germline ends. This CDR3 region has 17 residues.

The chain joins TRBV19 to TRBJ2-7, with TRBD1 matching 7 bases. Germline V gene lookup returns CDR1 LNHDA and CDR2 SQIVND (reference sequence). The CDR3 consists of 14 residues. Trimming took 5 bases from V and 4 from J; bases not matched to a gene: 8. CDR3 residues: CASSPGQSMYEQYF. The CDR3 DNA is TGTGCCAGTAGTCCGGGACAGTCCATGTACGAGCAGTACTTC.

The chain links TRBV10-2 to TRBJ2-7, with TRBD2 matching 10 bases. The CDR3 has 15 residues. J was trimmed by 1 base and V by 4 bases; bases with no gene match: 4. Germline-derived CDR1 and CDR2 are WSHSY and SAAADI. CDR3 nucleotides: TGCGCCAGCAGTGTTCCTAGCGGGAGTTCCTACGAGCAGTACTTC. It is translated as CASSVPSGSSYEQYF.

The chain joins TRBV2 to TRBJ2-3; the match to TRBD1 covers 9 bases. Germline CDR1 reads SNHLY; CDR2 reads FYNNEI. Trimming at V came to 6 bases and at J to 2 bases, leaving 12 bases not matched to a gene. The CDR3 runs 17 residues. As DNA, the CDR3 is TGTGCCAGCAGCTTACCTCCGGGACAGGGCTACACAGATACGCAGTATTTT. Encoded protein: CASSLPPGQGYTDTQYF.

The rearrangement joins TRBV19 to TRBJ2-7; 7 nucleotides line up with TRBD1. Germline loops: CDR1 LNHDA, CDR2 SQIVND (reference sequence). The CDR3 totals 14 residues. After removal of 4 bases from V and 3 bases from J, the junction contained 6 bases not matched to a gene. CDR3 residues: CASSNGQVLYEQYF. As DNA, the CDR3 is TGTGCCAGTAGTAACGGACAGGTGCTCTACGAGCAGTACTTC.